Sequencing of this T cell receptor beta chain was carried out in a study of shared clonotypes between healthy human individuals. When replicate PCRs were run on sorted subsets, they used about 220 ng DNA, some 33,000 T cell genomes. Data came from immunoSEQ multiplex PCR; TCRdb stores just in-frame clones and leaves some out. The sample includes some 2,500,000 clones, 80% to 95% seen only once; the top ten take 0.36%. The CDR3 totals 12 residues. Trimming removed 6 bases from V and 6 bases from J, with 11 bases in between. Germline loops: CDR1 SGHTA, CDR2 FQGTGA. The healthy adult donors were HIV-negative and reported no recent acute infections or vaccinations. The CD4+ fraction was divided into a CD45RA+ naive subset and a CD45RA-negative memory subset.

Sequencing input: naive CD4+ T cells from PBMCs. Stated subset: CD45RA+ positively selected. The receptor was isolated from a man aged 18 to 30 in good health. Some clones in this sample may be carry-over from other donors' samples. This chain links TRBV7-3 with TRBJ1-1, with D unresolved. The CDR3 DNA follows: TGTGCCAGCAGGTTTGGCGCGGCTGAAGCTTTCTTT. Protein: CASRFGAAEAFF.